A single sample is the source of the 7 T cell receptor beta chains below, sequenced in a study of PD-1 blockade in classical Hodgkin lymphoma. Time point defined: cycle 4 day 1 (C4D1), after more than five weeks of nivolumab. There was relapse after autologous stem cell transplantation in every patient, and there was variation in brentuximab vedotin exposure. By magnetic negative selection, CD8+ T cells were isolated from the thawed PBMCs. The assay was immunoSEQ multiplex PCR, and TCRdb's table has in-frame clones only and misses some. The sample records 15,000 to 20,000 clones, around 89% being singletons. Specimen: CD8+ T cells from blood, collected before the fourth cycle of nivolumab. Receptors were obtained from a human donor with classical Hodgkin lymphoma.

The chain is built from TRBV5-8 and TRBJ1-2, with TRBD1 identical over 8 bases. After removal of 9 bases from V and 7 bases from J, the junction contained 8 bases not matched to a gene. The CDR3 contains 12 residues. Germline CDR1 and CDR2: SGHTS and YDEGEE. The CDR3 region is CATATGEVGYTF. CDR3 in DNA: TGTGCCACCGCGACAGGGGAGGTTGGCTACACCTTC.

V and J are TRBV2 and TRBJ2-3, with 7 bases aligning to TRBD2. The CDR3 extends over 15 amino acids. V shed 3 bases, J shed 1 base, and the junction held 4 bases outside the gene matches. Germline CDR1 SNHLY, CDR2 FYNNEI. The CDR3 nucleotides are TGTGCCAGCAGTGAGGTGGCGGGGGGCACAGATACGCAGTATTTT. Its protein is CASSEVAGGTDTQYF. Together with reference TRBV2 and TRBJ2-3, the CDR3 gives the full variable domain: EPEVTQTPSHQVTQMGQEVILRCVPISNHLYFYWYRQILGQKVEFLVSFYNNEISEKSEIFDDQFSVERPDGSNFTLKIRSTKLEDSAMYFCASSEVAGGTDTQYFGPGTRLTVL.

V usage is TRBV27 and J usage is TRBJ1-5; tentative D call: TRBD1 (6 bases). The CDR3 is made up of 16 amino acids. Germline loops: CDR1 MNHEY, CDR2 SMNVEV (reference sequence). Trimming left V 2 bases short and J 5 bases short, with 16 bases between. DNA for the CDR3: TGTGCCAGCAGTTTAAACCCGCAGGGGTCTGATCAGCCCCAGCATTTT. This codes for CASSLNPQGSDQPQHF.

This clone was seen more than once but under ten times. CDR3 DNA: TGCGCCAGCAGCCCCGGACTGGACAGGGGCCAGCCCCAGCATTTT. Protein sequence: CASSPGLDRGQPQHF. The chain couples TRBV4-1 to TRBJ1-5; 9 bases are a match to TRBD1. Per the germline V gene, CDR1 is MGHRA and CDR2 is YSYEKL. Germline trimming cut 4 bases from V and 7 bases from J; bases unmatched to any gene: 8. The CDR3 spans 15 residues.

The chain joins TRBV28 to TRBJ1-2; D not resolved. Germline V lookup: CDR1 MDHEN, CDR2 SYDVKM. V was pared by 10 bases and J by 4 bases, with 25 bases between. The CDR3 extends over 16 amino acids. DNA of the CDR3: TGTGCCACCAGACCCGTTCTACGAGTATGGGGCTATGGCTACACCTTC. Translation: CATRPVLRVWGYGYTF.

For the CDR3, the DNA is TGTGCCAGCTCACCACCTGTAGGGGGAAGGCCAGGGGAGACCCAGTACTTC. The encoded protein is CASSPPVGGRPGETQYF. V gene TRBV18 combines with J gene TRBJ2-5, with a possible D match to TRBD1 (6 bases). Trimming shortened V by 0 bases and J by 5 bases, and 19 bases separated the two germline ends. Looked up from germline, CDR1 is KGHSH and CDR2 is LQKENI. CDR3 size: 17 residues.

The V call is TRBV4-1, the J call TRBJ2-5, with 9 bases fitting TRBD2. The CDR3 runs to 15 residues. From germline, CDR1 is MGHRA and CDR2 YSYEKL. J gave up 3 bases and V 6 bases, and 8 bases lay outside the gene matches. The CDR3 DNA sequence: TGCGCCAGCAGTCGCTTGATAGCGGGGGAAGAGACCCAGTACTTC. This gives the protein CASSRLIAGEETQYF.